A selection of T cell receptor beta chains follows, all from one sample in a study of CD8 T cells in Susac syndrome. TCRdb redid the calling of the immunoSEQ multiplex PCR reads with MiXCR, one entry per CDR3 protein. Counted here are roughly 120,000 distinct CDR3 sequences, more than 80% occurring once; the ten biggest clones make up approximately 0.31%. Sequenced material: CD8+ T cells from PBMCs. These TCRs come from a human donor with multiple sclerosis. The CDR3 runs from the conserved cysteine through the conserved F or W. D genes are given only for firm matches. Rows may omit the clone size; those that give it use once, few, many or a size class.

TRBV4-1	14	NA	TRBJ1-4	NA	TGCGCCAGCAGCCAAGATAGGGGCGCCGGGAATACGTTTTTT	CASSQDRGAGNTFF
TRBV13	14	NA	TRBJ1-1	TRBD1	TGTGCCAGCAGCAAAGGGACAGGGAACACTGAAGCTTTCTTT	CASSKGTGNTEAFF
TRBV18	13	NA	TRBJ1-1	NA	TGTGCCAGCTCACCCCCGATGAACACTGAAGCTTTCTTT	CASSPPMNTEAFF
TRBV13	18	NA	TRBJ2-1	TRBD2	TGTGCCAGCAGCTTAGGCCTTCGGCTAGCGGGGGGTTACAATGAGCAGTTCTTC	CASSLGLRLAGGYNEQFF
TRBV7-2	17	NA	TRBJ1-2	TRBD1	TGTGCCAGCAGCCTAATGTGGGGACAGAACCAAAACTATGGCTACACCTTC	CASSLMWGQNQNYGYTF
TRBV25-1	11	NA	TRBJ1-1	NA	TGTGCCAGCAGTCGGGGCGTGGAAGCTTTCTTT	CASSRGVEAFF
TRBV27	16	NA	TRBJ1-4	NA	TGTGCCAGCAGCCCACGTCGGAGGGGTACTAATGAAAAACTGTTTTTT	CASSPRRRGTNEKLFF
TRBV13	15	NA	TRBJ2-1	TRBD1	TGTGCCAGCAGCTTGCGACAGGGGGGATCTAATGAGCAGTTCTTC	CASSLRQGGSNEQFF
TRBV5-1	14	NA	TRBJ2-5	NA	TGCGCCAGCAGCTTGTACCTACCTTTAGAGACCCAGTACTTC	CASSLYLPLETQYF
TRBV19	15	once	TRBJ2-1	TRBD2	TGTGCCAGTACACTAGCGGGAGGGCCCTACAATGAGCAGTTCTTC	CASTLAGGPYNEQFF
TRBV6-1	17	NA	TRBJ2-1	TRBD2	TGTGCCAGCAGCCACCCCTTCCGGGAGGGCCTCTACAATGAGCAGTTCTTC	CASSHPFREGLYNEQFF
TRBV15	13	NA	TRBJ2-1	NA	TGTGCCACCAGCAGAGAAGAAGTATGGGAGCAGTTCTTC	CATSREEVWEQFF
TRBV14	16	NA	TRBJ2-5	NA	TGTGCCAGCAGCCAAAGGAGGGTGGGGGACCAAGAGACCCAGTACTTC	CASSQRRVGDQETQYF
TRBV9	15	NA	TRBJ2-5	NA	TGTGCCAGCAGCGCAGCAGTGGACACCGGAGAGACCCAGTACTTC	CASSAAVDTGETQYF
TRBV9	13	NA	TRBJ1-4	NA	TGTGCCAGCAGCCCCCGTCCGAGGAAAAAACTGTTTTTT	CASSPRPRKKLFF
TRBV9	14	NA	TRBJ2-7	TRBD1	TGTGCCAGCAGCGCCACAGGGGCGTCCATCGAGCAGTACTTC	CASSATGASIEQYF
TRBV7-2	16	NA	TRBJ2-5	TRBD2	TGTGCCAGCAGCTTCGCACTAGCGGGGGGCGGGGAGACCCAGTACTTC	CASSFALAGGGETQYF
TRBV13	15	NA	TRBJ1-1	TRBD1	TGTGCCAGCAGCTCCCGGACAGGCCTGAACACTGAAGCTTTCTTT	CASSSRTGLNTEAFF
TRBV7-2	12	NA	TRBJ1-1	NA	TGTGCCAGCAGCTTAACAGGTGAGGGCGCTTTCTTT	CASSLTGEGAFF
TRBV3-1	15	NA	TRBJ2-2	TRBD1	TGTGCCAGCACAAAGGACAGGGATTGGATCGGGGAGCTGTTTTTT	CASTKDRDWIGELFF